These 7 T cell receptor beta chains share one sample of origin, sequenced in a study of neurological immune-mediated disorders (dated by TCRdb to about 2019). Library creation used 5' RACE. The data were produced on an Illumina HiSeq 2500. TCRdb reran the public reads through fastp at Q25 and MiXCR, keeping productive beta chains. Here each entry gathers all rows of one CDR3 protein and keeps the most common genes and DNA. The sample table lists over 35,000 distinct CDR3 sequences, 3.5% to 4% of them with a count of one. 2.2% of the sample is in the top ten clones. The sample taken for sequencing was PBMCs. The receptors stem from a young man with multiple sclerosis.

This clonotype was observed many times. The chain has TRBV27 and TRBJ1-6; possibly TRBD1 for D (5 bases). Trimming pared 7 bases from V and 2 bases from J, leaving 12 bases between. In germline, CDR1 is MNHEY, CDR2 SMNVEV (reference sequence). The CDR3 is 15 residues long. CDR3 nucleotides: TGTGCCAGCACGCGGGACGGACCCTATAATTCACCCCTCCACTTT. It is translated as CASTRDGPYNSPLHF.

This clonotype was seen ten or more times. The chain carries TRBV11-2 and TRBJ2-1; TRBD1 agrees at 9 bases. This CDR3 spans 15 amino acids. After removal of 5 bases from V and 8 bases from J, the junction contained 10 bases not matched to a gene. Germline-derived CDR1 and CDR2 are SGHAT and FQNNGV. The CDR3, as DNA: TGTGCCAGCAGCCAAGACAGGGGGTTTGGGGATGAGCAGTTCTTC. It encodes CASSQDRGFGDEQFF.

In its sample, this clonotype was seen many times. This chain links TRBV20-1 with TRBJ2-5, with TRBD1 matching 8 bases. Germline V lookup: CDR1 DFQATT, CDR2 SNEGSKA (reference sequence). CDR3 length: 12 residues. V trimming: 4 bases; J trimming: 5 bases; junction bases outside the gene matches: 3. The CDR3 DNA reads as TGCAGTGCTACAGGGGGCCAGGAGACCCAGTACTTC. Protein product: CSATGGQETQYF.

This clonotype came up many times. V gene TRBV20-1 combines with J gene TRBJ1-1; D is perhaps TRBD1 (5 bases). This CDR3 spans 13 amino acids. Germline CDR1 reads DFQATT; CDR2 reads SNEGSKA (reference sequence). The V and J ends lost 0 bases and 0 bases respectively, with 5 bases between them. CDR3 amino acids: CSAREGLNTEAFF. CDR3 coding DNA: TGCAGTGCTAGAGAGGGACTGAACACTGAAGCTTTCTTT.

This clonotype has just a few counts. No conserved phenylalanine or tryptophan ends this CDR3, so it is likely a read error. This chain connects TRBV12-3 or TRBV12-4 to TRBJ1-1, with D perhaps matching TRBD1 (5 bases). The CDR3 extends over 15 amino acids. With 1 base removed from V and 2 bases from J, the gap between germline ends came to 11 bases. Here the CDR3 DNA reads TGTGCCAGCAGTTTAGGGGGCGAGCTAAACACTGAAGCTTTCTCT. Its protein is CASSLGGELNTEAFS.

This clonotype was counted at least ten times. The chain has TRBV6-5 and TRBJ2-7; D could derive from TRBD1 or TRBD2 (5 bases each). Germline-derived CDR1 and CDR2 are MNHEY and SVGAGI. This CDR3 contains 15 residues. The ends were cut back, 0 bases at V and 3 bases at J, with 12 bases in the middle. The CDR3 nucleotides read TGTGCCAGCAGTTACTCGAGGGGCCAAGACTACGAGCAGTACTTC. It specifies CASSYSRGQDYEQYF.

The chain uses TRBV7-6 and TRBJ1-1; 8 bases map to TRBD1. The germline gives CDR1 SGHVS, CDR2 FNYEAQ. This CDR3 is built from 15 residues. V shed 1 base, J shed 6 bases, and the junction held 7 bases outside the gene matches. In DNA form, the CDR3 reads TGTGCCAGCAGCTTAGGGACAGGGTATACCGCTGAAGCTTTCTTT. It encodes CASSLGTGYTAEAFF.